This T cell receptor (beta chain) was sequenced in a study of cytomegalovirus exposure and HLA in healthy donors. Notes on the study in general: Most TCR sequences proved rare, with some public TCRs found in many donors. Per a later analysis, about 18,000 TCR beta sequences showed association with HLA alleles at 0.05 false discovery rate.

Germline lookup yields CDR1 SGHRS and CDR2 YFSETQ. Losses at the gene ends were 0 bases for V and 5 bases for J; bases not matched to a gene: 2. The length of the CDR3 is 14 residues. In the PCR, 60 Vbeta and 13 Jbeta primers were used. Libraries were prepared by immunoSEQ multiplex PCR; TCRdb keeps only in-frame clonotypes and omits some of them. The table includes 90,000 to 120,000 clones, 82% detected once. Points on this clone: Its antigen is not identified.

This chain joins TRBV5-1 and TRBJ2-5, with 9 bases fitting TRBD2. Sequencing input: PBMCs. The source of this sequence is a man aged 25 to 45 in good health and CMV-seropositive. CDR3 sequence (DNA): TGCGCCAGCAGCTTGGAGCGGGGGGACGAGACCCAGTACTTC. Translating it yields CASSLERGDETQYF.